Included here is one T cell receptor beta chain sequence, with context. Its antigen is unknown. Trimming took off 1 base at V and 1 base at J, with 9 bases between the two ends. The germline CDR1 and CDR2 sequences are SNHLY and FYNNEI. This CDR3 has 15 amino acids. Breast cancer patients provided tissue from their axillary draining lymph nodes. TCRdb passed the multiplex PCR reads through MiXCR, listing each CDR3 protein once. Here the sample spans approximately 200,000 distinct CDR3 sequences, approximately 33% being singletons. This record comes from a study of breast tumors, draining lymph nodes, adjacent tissues. The study, taken as a whole, reports: Findings are consistent with lymph node origin and intratumoral expansion of most tumor T cells. Tumors had less TCR diversity than lymph nodes, more than nontumor tissue.

The chain combines TRBV2 with TRBJ2-3; tentative D call: TRBD1 (6 bases). The sequence came from a female donor with breast cancer. Some clones in this sample may be carry-over from other donors' samples. The sample was axillary lymph node tissue. The CDR3 bases are TGTGCCAGCAGTGAAGGAGAGGGGGGCACAGATACGCAGTATTTT. Protein: CASSEGEGGTDTQYF. The variable domain in full, with the rest retrieved from reference TRBV2 and TRBJ2-3, is EPEVTQTPSHQVTQMGQEVILRCVPISNHLYFYWYRQILGQKVEFLVSFYNNEISEKSEIFDDQFSVERPDGSNFTLKIRSTKLEDSAMYFCASSEGEGGTDTQYFGPGTRLTVL.